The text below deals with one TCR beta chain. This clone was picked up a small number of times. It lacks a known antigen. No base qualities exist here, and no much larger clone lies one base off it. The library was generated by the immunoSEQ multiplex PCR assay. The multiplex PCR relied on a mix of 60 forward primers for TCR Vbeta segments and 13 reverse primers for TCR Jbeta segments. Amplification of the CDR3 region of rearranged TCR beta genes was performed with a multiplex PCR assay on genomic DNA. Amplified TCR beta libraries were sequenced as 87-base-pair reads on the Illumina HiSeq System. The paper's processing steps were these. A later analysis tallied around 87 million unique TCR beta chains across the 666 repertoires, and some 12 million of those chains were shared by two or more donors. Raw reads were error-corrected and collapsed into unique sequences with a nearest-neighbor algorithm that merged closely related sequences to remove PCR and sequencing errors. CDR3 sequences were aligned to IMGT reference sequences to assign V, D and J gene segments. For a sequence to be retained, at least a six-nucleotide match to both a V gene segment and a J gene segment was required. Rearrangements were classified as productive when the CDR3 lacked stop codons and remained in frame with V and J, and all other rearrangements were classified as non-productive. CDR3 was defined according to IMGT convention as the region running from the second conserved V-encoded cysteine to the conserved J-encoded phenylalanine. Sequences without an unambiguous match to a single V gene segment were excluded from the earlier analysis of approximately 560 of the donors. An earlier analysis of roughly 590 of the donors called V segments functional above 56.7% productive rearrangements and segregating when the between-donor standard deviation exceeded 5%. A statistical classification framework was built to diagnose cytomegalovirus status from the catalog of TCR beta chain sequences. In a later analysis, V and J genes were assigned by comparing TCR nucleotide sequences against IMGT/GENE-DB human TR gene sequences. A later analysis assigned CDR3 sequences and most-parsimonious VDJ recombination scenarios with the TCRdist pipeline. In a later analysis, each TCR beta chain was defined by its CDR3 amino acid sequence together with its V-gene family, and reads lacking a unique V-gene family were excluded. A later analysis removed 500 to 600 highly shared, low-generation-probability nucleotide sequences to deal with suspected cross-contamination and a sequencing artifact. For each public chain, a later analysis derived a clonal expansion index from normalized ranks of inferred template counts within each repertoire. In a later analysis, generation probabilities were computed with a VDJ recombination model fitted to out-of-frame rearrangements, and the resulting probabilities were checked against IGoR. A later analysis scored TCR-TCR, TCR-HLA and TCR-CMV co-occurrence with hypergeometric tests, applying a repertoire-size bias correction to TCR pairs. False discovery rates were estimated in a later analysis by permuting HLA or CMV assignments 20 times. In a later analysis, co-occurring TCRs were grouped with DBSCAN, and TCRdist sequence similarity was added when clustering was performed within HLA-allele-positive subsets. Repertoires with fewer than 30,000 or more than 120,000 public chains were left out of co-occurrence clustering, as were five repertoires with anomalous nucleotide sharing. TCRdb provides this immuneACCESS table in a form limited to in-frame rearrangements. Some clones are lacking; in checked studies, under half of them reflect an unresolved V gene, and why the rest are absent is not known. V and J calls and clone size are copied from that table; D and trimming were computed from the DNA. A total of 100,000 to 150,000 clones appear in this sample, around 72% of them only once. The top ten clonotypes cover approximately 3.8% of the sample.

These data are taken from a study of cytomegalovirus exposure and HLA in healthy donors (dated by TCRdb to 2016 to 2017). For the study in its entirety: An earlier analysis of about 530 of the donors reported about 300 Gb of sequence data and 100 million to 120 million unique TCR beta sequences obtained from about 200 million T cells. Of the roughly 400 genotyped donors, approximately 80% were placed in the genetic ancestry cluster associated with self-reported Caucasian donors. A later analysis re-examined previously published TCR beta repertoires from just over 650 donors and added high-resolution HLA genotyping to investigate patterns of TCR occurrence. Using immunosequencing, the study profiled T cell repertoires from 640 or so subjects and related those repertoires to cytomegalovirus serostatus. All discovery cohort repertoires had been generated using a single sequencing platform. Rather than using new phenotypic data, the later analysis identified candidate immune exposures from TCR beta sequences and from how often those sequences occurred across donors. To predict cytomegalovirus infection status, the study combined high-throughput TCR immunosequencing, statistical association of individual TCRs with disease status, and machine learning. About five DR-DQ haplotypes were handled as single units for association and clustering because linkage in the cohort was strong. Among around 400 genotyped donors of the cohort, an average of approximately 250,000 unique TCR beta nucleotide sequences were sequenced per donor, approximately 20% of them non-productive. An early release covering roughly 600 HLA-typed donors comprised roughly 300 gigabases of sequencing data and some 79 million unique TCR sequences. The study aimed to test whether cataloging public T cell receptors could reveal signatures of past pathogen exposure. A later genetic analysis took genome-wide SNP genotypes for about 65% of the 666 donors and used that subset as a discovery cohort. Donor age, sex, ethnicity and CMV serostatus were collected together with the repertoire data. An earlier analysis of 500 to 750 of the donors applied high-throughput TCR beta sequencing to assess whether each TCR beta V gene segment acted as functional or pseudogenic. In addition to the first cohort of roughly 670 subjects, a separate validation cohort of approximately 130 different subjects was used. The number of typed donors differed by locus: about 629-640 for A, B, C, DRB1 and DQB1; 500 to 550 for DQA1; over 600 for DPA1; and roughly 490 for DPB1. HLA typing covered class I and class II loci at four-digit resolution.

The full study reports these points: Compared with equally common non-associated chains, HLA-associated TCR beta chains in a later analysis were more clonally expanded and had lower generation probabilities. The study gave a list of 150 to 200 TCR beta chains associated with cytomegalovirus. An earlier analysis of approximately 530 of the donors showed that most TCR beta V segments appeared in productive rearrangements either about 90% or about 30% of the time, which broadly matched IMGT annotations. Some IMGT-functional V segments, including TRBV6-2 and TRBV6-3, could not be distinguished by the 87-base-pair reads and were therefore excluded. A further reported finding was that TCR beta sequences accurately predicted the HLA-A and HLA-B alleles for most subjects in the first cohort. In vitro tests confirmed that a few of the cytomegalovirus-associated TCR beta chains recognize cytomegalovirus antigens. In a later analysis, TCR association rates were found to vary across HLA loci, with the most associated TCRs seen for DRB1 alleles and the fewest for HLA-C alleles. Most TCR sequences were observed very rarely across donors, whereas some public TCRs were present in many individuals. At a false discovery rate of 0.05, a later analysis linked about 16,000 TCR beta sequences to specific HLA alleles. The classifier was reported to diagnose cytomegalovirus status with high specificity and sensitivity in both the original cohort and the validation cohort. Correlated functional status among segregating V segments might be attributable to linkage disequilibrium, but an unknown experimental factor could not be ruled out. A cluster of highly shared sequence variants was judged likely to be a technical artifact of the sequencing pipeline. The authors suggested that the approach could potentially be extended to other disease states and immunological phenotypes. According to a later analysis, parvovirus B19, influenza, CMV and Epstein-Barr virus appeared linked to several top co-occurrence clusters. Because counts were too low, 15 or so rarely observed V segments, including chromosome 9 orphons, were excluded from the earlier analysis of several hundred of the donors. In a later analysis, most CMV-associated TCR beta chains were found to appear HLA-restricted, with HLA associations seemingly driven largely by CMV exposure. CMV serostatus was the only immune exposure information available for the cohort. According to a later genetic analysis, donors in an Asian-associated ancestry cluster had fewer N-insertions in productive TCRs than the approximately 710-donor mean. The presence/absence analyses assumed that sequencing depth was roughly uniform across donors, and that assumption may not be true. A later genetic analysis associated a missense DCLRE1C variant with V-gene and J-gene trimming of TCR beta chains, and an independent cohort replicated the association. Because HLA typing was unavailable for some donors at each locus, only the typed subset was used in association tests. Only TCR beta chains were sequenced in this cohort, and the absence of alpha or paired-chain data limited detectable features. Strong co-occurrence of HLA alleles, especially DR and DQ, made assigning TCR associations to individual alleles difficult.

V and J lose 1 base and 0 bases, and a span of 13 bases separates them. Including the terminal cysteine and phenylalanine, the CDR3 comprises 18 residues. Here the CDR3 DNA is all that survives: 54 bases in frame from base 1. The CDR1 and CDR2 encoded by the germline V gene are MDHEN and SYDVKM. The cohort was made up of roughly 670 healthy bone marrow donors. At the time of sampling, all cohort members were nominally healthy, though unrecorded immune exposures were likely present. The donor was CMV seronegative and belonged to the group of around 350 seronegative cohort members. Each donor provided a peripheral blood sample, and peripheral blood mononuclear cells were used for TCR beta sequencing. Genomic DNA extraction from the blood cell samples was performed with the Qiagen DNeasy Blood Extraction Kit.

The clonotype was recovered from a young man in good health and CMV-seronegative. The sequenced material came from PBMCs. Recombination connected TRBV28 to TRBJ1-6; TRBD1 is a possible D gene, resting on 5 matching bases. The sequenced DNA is TGTGCCAGCAGTTTATTAGGGGAGGCGAGCTCCTATAATTCACCCCTCCACTTT. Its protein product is CASSLLGEASSYNSPLHF.